This TCR beta chain emerged from a study of beta chain features in type 1 diabetes. The study reverse transcribed the entire isolated RNA, so it sequenced expressed TCRB transcripts. Measured with immunoSEQ multiplex PCR; TCRdb has only the in-frame clones, and not every one. Of approximately 330,000 clones detected, roughly 9.6% appear once; the ten largest clones hold just over 0.015%. This clone has a handful of counts. V gave up 0 bases and J gave up 2 bases; unmatched junction bases: 3. Germline loops: CDR1 LGHNA, CDR2 YSLEER. CDR3 length: 15 amino acids. The chain recombines TRBV4-3 with TRBJ2-7; 8 positions match TRBD2. Sequenced input: naive CD4+ T cells from blood. The TCR originated in a woman in her twenties or thirties in good health. In DNA, the CDR3 is TGCGCCAGCAGCCAAGATGGGACTAGAACCTACGAGCAGTACTTC. Protein: CASSQDGTRTYEQYF.